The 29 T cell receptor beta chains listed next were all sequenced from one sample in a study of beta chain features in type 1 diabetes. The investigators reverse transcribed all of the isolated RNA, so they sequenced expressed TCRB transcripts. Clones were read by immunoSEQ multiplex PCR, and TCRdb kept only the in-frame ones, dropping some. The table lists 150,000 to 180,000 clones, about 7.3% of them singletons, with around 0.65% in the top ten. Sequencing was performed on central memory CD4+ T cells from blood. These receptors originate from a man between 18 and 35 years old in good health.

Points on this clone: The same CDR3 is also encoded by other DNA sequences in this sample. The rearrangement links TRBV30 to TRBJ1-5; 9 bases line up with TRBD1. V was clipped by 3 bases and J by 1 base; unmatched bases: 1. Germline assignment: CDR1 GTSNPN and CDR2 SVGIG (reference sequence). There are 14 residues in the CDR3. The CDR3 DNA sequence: TGTGCCTGGAGACAGGGGGCGAGCAATCAGCCCCAGCATTTT. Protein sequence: CAWRQGASNQPQHF.

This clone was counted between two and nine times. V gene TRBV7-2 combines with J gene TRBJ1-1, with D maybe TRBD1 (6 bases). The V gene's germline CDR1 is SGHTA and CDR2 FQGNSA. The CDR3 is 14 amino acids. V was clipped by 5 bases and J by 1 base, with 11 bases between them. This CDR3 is CASSLDSQNTEAFF. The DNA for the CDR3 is TGTGCCAGCAGCCTGGACAGCCAGAACACTGAAGCTTTCTTT.

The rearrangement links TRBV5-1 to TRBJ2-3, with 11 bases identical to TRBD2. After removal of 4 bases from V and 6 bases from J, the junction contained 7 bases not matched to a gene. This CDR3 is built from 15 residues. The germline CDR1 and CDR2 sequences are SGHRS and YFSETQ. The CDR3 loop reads CASSRSGGVGDTQYF. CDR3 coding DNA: TGCGCCAGCAGCCGTAGCGGGGGGGTTGGGGATACGCAGTATTTT.

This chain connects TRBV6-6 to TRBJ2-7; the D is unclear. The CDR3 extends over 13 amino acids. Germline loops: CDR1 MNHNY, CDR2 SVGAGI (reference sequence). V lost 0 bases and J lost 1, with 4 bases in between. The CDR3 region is CASSYSYSYEQYF. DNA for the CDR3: TGTGCCAGCAGTTACTCTTATTCCTACGAGCAGTACTTC.

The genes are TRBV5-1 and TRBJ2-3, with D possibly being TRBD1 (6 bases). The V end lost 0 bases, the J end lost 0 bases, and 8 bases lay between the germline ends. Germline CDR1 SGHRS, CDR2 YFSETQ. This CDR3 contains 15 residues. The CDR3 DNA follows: TGCGCCAGCAGCTTGGATACAGGGAGCACAGATACGCAGTATTTT. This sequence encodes CASSLDTGSTDTQYF. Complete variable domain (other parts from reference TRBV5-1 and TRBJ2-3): KAGVTQTPRYLIKTRGQQVTLSCSPISGHRSVSWYQQTPGQGLQFLFEYFSETQRNKGNFPGRFSGRQFSNSRSEMNVSTLELGDSALYLCASSLDTGSTDTQYFGPGTRLTVL.

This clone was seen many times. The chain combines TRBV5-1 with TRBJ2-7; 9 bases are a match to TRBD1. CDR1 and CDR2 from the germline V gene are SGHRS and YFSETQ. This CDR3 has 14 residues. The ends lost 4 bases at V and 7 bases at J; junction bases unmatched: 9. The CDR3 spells CASSLGDRGDEQYF. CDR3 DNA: TGCGCCAGCAGCCTGGGCGACAGGGGGGATGAGCAGTACTTC.

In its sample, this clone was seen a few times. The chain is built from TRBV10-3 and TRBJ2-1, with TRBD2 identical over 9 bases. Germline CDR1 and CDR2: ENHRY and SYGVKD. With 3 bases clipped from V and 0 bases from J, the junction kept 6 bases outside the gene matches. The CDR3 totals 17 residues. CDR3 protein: CAISDSSSGVSYNEQFF. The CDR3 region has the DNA TGTGCCATCAGTGATTCCTCTAGCGGGGTCTCCTACAATGAGCAGTTCTTC.

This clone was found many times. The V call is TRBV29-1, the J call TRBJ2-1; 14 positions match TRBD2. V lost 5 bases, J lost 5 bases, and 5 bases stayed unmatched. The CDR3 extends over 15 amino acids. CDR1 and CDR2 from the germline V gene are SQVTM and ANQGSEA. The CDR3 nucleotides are TGCAGCGTTCGGAGGACTAGCGGGGGGAACAATGAGCAGTTCTTC. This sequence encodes CSVRRTSGGNNEQFF.

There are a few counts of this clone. The DNA of the CDR3 is TGCGCCAGCAGCCAGGGGACAGGGAATGAAGCTTTCTTT. This encodes CASSQGTGNEAFF. J is TRBJ1-1 and V is TRBV4-1, with TRBD1 matching over 9 bases. Germline V gene sequence: CDR1 MGHRA, CDR2 YSYEKL. V lost 3 bases and J lost 7; bases outside the gene matches: 3. CDR3 length: 13 residues.

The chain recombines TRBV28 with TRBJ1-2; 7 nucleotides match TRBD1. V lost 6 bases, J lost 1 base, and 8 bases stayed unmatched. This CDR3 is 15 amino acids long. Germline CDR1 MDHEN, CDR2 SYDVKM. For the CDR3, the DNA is TGTGCCAGCAGACGTACCCAGGGGGTTAACTATGGCTACACCTTC. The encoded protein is CASRRTQGVNYGYTF.

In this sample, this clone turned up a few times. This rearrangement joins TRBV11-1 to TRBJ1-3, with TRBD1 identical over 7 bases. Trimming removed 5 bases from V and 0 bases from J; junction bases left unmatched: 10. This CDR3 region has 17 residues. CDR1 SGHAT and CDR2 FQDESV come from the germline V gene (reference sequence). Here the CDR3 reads CASSPRQGRSSGNTIYF. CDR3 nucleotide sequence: TGTGCCAGCAGCCCGAGACAGGGCCGAAGCTCTGGAAACACCATATATTTT.

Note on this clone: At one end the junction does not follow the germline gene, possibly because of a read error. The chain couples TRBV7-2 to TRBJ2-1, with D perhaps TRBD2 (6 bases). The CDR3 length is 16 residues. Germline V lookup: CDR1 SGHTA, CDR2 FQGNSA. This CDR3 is CASTLGGTHSSNEQFF. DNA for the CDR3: TGTGCCAGCACCTTAGGCGGGACGCACTCCTCCAATGAGCAGTTCTTC. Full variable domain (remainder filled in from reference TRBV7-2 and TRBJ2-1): GAGVSQSPSNKVTEKGKDVELRCDPISGHTALYWYRQSLGQGLEFLIYFQGNSAPDKSGLPSDRFSAERTGGSVSTLTIQRTQQEDSAVYLCASTLGGTHSSNEQFFGPGTRLTVL.

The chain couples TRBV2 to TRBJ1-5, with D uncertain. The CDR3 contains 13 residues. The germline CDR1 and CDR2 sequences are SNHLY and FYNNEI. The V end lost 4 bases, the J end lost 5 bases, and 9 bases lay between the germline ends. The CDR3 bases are TGTGCCAGCAGTGTTAGCCCAGATCAGCCCCAGCATTTT. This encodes CASSVSPDQPQHF.

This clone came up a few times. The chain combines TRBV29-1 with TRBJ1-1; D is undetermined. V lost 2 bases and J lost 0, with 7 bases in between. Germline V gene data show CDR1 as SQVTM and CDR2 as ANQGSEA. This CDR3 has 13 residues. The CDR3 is CSVETTMNTEAFF. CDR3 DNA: TGCAGCGTTGAAACTACCATGAACACTGAAGCTTTCTTT.

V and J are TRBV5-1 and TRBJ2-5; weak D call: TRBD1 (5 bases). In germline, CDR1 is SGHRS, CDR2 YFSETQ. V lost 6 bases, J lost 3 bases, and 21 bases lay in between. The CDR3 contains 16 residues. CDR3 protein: CASKTRPGREKETQYF. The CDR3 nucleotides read TGCGCCAGCAAAACCCGTCCGGGCAGGGAAAAAGAGACCCAGTACTTC.

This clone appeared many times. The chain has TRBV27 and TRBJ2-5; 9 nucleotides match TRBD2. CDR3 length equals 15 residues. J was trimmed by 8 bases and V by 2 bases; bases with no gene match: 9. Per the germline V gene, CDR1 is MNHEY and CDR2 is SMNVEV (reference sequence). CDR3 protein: CASSLGRGGPNTQYF. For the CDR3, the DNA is TGTGCCAGCAGTTTAGGGCGGGGGGGGCCCAATACCCAGTACTTC.

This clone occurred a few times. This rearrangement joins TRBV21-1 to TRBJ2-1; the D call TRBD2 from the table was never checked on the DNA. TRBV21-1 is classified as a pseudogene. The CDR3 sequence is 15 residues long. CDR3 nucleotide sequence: TGTGCCAGCTTTATAGCGGGAGGCCCCTACAATGAGCAGTTCTTC. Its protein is CASFIAGGPYNEQFF.

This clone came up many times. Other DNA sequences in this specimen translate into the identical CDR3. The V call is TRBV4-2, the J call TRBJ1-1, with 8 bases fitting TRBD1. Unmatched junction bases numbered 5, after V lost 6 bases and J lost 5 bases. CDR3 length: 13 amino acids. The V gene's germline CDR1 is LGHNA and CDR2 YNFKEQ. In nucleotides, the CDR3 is TGTGCCAGCAGGGAGACAGGGGAGACTGAAGCTTTCTTT. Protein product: CASRETGETEAFF.

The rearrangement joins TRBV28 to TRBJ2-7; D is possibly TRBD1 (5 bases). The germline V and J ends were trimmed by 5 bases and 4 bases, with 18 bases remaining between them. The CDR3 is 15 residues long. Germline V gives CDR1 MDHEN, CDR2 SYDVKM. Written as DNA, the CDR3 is TGTGCCAGCAGTCCGGCAGACAGTAGTTCGTACGAGCAGTACTTC. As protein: CASSPADSSSYEQYF.

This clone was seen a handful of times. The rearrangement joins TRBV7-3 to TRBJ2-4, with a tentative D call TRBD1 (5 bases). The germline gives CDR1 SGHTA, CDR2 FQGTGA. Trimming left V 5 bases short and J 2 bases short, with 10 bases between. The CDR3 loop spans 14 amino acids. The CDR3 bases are TGTGCCAGCAGCCTAGGGGTACCCAAAAACATTCAGTACTTC. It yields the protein CASSLGVPKNIQYF. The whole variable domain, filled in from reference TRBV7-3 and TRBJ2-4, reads GAGVSQTPSNKVTEKGKYVELRCDPISGHTALYWYRQSLGQGPEFLIYFQGTGAADDSGLPNDRFFAVRPEGSVSTLKIQRTERGDSAVYLCASSLGVPKNIQYFGAGTRLSVL.

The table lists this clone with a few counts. In DNA, the CDR3 is TGTGCCAGCAGAACCGGGACTAGCGGGAGGGGACTGTTCAATGAGCAGTTCTTC. It translates to CASRTGTSGRGLFNEQFF. The chain employs TRBV28 and TRBJ2-1; the match to TRBD2 covers 16 bases. V lost 6 bases to trimming and J lost 6 bases; unmatched junction nucleotides: 11. Germline assignment: CDR1 MDHEN and CDR2 SYDVKM. The CDR3 has 18 residues.

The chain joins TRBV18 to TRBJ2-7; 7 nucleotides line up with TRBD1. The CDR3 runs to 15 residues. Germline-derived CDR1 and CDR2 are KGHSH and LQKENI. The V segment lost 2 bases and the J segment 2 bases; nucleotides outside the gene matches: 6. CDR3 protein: CASSPLRDSPYEQYF. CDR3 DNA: TGTGCCAGCTCACCATTAAGGGACAGCCCCTACGAGCAGTACTTC.

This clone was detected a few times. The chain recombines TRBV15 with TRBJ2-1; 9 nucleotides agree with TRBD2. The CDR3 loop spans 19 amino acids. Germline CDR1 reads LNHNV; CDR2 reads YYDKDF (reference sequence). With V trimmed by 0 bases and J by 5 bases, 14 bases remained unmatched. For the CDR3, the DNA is TGTGCCACCAGCAGAGATTCCGGAGCGGGGGGACGGAAAGACAATGAGCAGTTCTTC. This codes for CATSRDSGAGGRKDNEQFF.

CDR3 in amino acids: CASSLRLADRYSYNEQFF. As DNA, the CDR3 is TGCGCCAGCAGCTTGAGACTAGCGGACCGCTACTCCTACAATGAGCAGTTCTTC. This sequence joins TRBV5-1 and TRBJ2-1; 9 positions match TRBD2. V lost 1 base, J lost 0 bases, and 8 bases stayed unmatched. The germline gives CDR1 SGHRS, CDR2 YFSETQ. The CDR3 is 18 amino acids.

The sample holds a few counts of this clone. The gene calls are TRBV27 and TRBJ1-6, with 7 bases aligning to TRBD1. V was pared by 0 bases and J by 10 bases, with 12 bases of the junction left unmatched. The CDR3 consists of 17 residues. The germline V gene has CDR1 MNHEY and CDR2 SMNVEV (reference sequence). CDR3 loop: CASSLSPPGGMSSPLHF. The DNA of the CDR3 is TGTGCCAGCAGTTTATCCCCCCCAGGGGGGATGAGCTCACCCCTCCACTTT.

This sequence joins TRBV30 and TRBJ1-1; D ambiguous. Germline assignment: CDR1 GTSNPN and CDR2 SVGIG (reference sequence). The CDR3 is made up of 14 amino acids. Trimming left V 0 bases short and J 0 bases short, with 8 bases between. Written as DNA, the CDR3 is TGTGCCTGGAGTGTACTAGGGTTGAACACTGAAGCTTTCTTT. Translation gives CAWSVLGLNTEAFF.

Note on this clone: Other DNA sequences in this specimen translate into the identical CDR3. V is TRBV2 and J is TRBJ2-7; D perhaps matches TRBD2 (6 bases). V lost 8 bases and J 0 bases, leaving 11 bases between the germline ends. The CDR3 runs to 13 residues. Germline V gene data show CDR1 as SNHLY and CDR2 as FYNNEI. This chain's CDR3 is CASRDSPSYEQYF. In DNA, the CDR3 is TGTGCCAGCCGGGACTCCCCCTCCTACGAGCAGTACTTC.

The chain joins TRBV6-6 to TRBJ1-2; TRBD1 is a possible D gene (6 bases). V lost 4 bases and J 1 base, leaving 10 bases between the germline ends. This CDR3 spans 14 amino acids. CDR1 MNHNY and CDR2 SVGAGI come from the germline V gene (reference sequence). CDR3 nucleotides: TGTGCCAGCAGTTCTACAGGGTTTAACTATGGCTACACCTTC. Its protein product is CASSSTGFNYGYTF.

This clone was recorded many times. The CDR3 sequence is CASSSGTGGEQYF. Written as DNA, the CDR3 is TGCGCCAGCAGCTCCGGGACAGGCGGCGAGCAGTACTTC. This sequence joins TRBV5-1 and TRBJ2-7, with 8 bases lining up with TRBD1. CDR3 length equals 13 residues. Germline trimming cut 3 bases from V and 6 bases from J; bases unmatched to any gene: 5. Germline V gene lookup returns CDR1 SGHRS and CDR2 YFSETQ.